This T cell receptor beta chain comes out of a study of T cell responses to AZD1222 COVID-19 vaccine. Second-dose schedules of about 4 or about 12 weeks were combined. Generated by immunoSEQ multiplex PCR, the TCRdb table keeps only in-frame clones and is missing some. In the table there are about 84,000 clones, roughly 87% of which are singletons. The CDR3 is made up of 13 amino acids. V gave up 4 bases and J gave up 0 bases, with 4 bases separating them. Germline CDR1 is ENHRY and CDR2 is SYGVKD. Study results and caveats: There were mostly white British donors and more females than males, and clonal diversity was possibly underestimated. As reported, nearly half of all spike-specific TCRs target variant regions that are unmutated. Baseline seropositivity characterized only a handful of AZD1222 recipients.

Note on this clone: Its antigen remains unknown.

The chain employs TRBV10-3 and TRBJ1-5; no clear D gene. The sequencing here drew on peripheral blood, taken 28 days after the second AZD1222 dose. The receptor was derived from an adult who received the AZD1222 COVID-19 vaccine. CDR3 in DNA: TGTGCCATCAGTGGAGGTAGCAATCAGCCCCAGCATTTT. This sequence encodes CAISGGSNQPQHF.